What follows is one T cell receptor beta chain and its context. These data come from a study of blood T cell repertoires in COVID-19. Study at large: Acute and convalescent COVID-19 samples came from the United States, Italy and Spain.

Libraries were prepared by immunoSEQ multiplex PCR; TCRdb keeps only in-frame clonotypes and omits some of them. In the table there are under 200,000 clones, about 86% of which are singletons. The ends lost 4 bases at V and 10 bases at J; junction bases unmatched: 7. The CDR3 runs 14 residues. Germline V gene data show CDR1 as LNHDA and CDR2 as SQIVND (reference sequence). This sequence was found in a young man with active or convalescent COVID-19. Sequenced sample: peripheral blood. V usage is TRBV19 and J usage is TRBJ1-6; 7 bases fit TRBD1. In DNA, the CDR3 is TGTGCCAGTAGTAAGGGTAAAGGGGGCTCACCCCTCCACTTT. Its translation is CASSKGKGGSPLHF.